This T cell receptor (beta chain) was observed in a study of blood T cell repertoires in COVID-19. The CDR3 covers 15 residues. Germline CDR1 reads MDHEN; CDR2 reads SYDVKM. V was pared by 6 bases and J by 10 bases, with 10 bases of the junction left unmatched. TCRdb's table, derived via immunoSEQ multiplex PCR, lists solely in-frame clones and lacks some. The sample records 320,000 or so clones, approximately 88% being singletons. The sample taken for sequencing was PBMCs or T cells enriched from blood (not recorded which). The chain couples TRBV28 to TRBJ1-6, with 9 bases aligning to TRBD1. The clonotype was recovered from a man in his sixties who had recovered from COVID-19. The CDR3 nucleotides are TGTGCCAGCAGAACCCGCGGGACAGGGCAATCACCCCTCCACTTT. Its protein is CASRTRGTGQSPLHF.